This passage covers 7 T cell receptor beta chains from one sample sequenced in a study of blood T cells in healthy people across ages. A sample-barcoded 5' primer and a J-beta primer mix were used in a second PCR of roughly 6 to 11 cycles. A single record per CDR3 protein comes from TCRdb applying MiXCR to the 5' RACE reads. Altogether more than 500,000 distinct CDR3 sequences are present, about 25% being singletons, with the ten largest covering roughly 3.5%. The sample was also linked to a second study, of T cells of mothers and their children.

The material sequenced was blood. These receptors were obtained from a boy aged 2 to 10 in good health.

The rearrangement joins TRBV9 to TRBJ2-1; D perhaps matches TRBD2 (6 bases). Germline V gene lookup returns CDR1 SGDLS and CDR2 YYNGEE. This CDR3 has 15 residues. V gave up 4 bases and J gave up 6 bases, with 17 bases separating them. The CDR3 loop reads CASSFAPGEGNEQFF. The CDR3 DNA reads as TGTGCCAGCAGCTTCGCCCCGGGGGAAGGCAATGAGCAGTTCTTC.

The V call is TRBV3-1, the J call TRBJ1-4, with TRBD1 matching 12 bases. CDR3 length: 18 amino acids. V was clipped by 3 bases and J by 6 bases; unmatched bases: 11. The germline CDR1 and CDR2 sequences are LGHDT and YNNKEL (reference sequence). The CDR3 loop is CASSHGTGGVGRDEKLFF. In DNA form, the CDR3 reads TGTGCCAGCAGCCACGGGACAGGGGGCGTGGGCCGGGATGAAAAACTGTTTTTT. Using reference TRBV3-1 and TRBJ1-4 for the parts outside the CDR3, the full variable domain is DTAVSQTPKYLVTQMGNDKSIKCEQNLGHDTMYWYKQDSKKFLKIMFSYNNKELIINETVPNRFSPKSPDKAHLNLHINSLELGDSAVYFCASSHGTGGVGRDEKLFFGSGTQLSVL.

The sample holds a few counts of this clonotype. This rearrangement joins TRBV7-9 to TRBJ2-5, with 15 bases aligning to TRBD2. This CDR3 region has 19 residues. Trimming at V came to 3 bases and at J to 5 bases, leaving 13 bases not matched to a gene. CDR1 is SEHNR, CDR2 FQNEAQ, per germline (reference sequence). The CDR3 nucleotides read TGTGCCAGCAGCTTCTTAGGACTAGCGGGAGGGCCGGTGTCGGAGACCCAGTACTTC. Its protein is CASSFLGLAGGPVSETQYF.

This clonotype was seen more than once but under ten times. The chain employs TRBV7-2 and TRBJ2-7; D might be TRBD1 (7 bases). Germline loops: CDR1 SGHTA, CDR2 FQGNSA. The ends were cut back, 10 bases at V and 2 bases at J, with 18 bases in the middle. The CDR3 runs to 14 residues. The CDR3 DNA is TGTGCCACCGCGGCCCAGGGGGGACCCTACGAGCAGTACTTC. Protein: CATAAQGGPYEQYF.

This clonotype appeared a few times. V usage is TRBV7-8 and J usage is TRBJ2-5; TRBD2 might be the D (5 bases). The CDR3 covers 15 residues. Trimming pared 3 bases from V and 5 bases from J, leaving 16 bases between. Germline V gene lookup returns CDR1 SGHVS and CDR2 FQNEAQ. The CDR3 spells CASSFGGGVEETQYF. The CDR3 DNA reads as TGTGCCAGCAGCTTCGGAGGTGGGGTAGAGGAGACCCAGTACTTC.

The chain combines TRBV7-2 with TRBJ2-5, with D possibly TRBD2 on 6 matching bases. V was trimmed by 5 bases and J by 3 bases, leaving 16 bases between them. The CDR3 consists of 15 residues. Germline values: CDR1 SGHTA, CDR2 FQGNSA. The CDR3 protein is CASSPSSVGKETQYF. DNA for the CDR3: TGTGCCAGCAGCCCGTCTAGCGTGGGCAAAGAGACCCAGTACTTC.

On this clonotype itself: With a much larger clone just one base away, this may be a read error. This rearrangement joins TRBV12-3 or TRBV12-4 to TRBJ2-5; 9 nucleotides align to TRBD2. The CDR3 runs to 16 residues. The CDR3 bases are TGTGCCAACAGTTTAGTCCTAGCGGGGCCACAAGAGACCCAGTACTTC. The encoded protein is CANSLVLAGPQETQYF.